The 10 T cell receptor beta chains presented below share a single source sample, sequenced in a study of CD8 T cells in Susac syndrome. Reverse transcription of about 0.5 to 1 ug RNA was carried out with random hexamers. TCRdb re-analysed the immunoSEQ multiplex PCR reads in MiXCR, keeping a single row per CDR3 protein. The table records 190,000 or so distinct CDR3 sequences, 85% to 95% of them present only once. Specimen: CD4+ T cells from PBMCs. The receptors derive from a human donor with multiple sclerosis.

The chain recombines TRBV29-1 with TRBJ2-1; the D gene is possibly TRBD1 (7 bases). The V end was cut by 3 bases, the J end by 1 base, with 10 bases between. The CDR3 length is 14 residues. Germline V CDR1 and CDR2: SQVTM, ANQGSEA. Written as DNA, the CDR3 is TGCAGCGTTGATGCAGGGGGGTCCTACAATGAGCAGTTCTTC. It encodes CSVDAGGSYNEQFF.

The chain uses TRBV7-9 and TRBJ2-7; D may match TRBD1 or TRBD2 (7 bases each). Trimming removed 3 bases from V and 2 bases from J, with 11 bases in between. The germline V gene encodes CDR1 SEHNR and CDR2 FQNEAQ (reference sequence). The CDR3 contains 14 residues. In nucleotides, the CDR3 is TGTGCCAGCAGCTTGGCAGGGGGGGCCTACGAGCAGTACTTC. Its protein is CASSLAGGAYEQYF.

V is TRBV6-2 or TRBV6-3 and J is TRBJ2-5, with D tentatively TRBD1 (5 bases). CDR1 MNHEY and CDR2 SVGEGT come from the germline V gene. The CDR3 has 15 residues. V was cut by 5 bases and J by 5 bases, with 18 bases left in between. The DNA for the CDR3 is TGTGCCAGCAGTGGCACAATGGGGCATCGCGAGACCCAGTACTTC. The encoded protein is CASSGTMGHRETQYF.

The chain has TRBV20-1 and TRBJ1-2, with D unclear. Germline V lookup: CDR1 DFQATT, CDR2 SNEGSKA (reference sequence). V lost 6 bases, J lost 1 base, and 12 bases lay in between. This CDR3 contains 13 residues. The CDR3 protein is CSASPPGNYGYTF. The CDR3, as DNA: TGCAGTGCAAGCCCCCCGGGTAACTATGGCTACACCTTC.

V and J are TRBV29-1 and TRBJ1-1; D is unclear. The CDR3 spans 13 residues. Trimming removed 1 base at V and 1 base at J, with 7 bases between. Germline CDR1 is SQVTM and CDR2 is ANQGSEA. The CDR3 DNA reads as TGCAGCGTTGAAGTCGGACGGAACACTGAAGCTTTCTTT. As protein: CSVEVGRNTEAFF.

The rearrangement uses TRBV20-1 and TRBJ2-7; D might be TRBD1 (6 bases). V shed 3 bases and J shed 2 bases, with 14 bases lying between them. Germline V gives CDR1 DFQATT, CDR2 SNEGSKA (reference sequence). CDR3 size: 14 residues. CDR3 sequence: CSARPPTGPYEQYF. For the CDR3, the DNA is TGCAGTGCTAGGCCCCCCACAGGGCCCTACGAGCAGTACTTC.

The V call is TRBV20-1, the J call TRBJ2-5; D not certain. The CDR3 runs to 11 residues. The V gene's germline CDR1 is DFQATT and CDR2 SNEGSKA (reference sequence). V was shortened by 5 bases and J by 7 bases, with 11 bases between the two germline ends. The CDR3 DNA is TGCAGTGCTCTTACAAGCAGGACCCAGTACTTC. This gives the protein CSALTSRTQYF.

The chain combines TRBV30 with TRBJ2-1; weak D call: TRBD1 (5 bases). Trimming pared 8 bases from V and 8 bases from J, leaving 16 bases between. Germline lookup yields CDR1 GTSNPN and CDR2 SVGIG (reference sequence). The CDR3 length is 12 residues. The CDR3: CALSRGRDEQFF. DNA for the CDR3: TGTGCCCTGTCTAGGGGCCGGGATGAGCAGTTCTTC.

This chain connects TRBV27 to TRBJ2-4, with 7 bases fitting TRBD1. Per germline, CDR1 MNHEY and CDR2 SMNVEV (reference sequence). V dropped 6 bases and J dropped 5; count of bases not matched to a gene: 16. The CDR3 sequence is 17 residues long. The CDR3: CASRNLGSTGAENIQYF. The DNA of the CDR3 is TGTGCCAGCAGAAACCTAGGGAGCACAGGGGCCGAAAACATTCAGTACTTC.

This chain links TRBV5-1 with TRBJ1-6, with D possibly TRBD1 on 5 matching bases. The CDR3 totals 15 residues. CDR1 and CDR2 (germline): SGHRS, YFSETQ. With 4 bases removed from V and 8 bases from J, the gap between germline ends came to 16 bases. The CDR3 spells CASSPTEGRDSPLHF. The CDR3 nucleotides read TGCGCCAGCAGCCCGACAGAAGGTCGCGATTCACCCCTCCACTTT.